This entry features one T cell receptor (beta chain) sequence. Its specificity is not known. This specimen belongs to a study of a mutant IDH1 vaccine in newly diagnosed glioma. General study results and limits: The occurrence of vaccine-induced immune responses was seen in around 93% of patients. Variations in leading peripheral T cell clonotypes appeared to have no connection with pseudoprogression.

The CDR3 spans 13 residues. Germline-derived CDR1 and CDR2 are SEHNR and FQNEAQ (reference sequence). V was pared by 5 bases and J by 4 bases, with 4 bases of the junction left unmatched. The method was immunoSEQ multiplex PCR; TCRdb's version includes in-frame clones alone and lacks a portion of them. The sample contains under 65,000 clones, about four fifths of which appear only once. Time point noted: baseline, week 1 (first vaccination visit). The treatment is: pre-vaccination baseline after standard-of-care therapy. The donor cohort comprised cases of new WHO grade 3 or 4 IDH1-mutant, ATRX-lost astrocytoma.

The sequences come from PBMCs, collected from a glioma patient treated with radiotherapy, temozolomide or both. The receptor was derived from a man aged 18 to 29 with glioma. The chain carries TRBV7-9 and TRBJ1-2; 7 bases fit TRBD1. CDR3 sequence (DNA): TGTGCCAGCAGCCAGGGACAGATCTATGGCTACACCTTC. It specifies CASSQGQIYGYTF.